What follows are 13 T cell receptor beta chains derived from one specimen sequenced in a study of T-cell reconstitution after alpha-beta-depleted transplantation in children (TCRdb year 2016). The method behind the library was PCR. Sequencing took place on an Illumina HiSeq 2500. Molecular barcoding was employed in the preparation of TCR libraries, with unique molecular identifiers being used to normalize TCRbeta repertoire quantification. Starting from the raw public reads, TCRdb applied fastp trimming at Q25, assembled clones with MiXCR and retained in-frame beta chains. Identical CDR3 protein sequences are pooled into one entry, listed with their most common genes and DNA. In this sample the table shows roughly 100,000 distinct CDR3 sequences, roughly 8.4% of which occur a single time. 5.5% to 8.5% of the sample is taken by the ten largest. Sequenced material: PBMCs from the stem cell graft donor, taken from the stem cell graft. These receptors all come from a human donor who donated a stem cell graft to a child with congenital amegakaryocytic thrombocytopenia.

This clonotype was seen only a few times. The V gene is TRBV4-1, the J gene TRBJ2-1; TRBD2 matches 10 bases. The germline V gene encodes CDR1 MGHRA and CDR2 YSYEKL. The CDR3 is 16 amino acids. Unmatched junction bases numbered 8, after V lost 4 bases and J lost 5 bases. For the CDR3, the DNA is TGCGCCAGCAGCCGGTCCCTAGCGGGAGCACACAATGAGCAGTTCTTC. Protein product: CASSRSLAGAHNEQFF.

This clonotype has ten or more counts. V is TRBV5-6 and J is TRBJ2-2; possible D gene TRBD1, 6 bases. The CDR3 covers 16 residues. Germline CDR1 SGHDT, CDR2 YYEEEE. Trimming pared 3 bases from V and 0 bases from J, leaving 12 bases between. CDR3 in amino acids: CASSSPQGTNTGELFF. The CDR3 nucleotides are TGTGCCAGCAGCTCGCCTCAGGGGACGAACACCGGGGAGCTGTTTTTT.

This chain connects TRBV20-1 to TRBJ2-5; 7 bases line up with TRBD1. Germline V CDR1 and CDR2: DFQATT, SNEGSKA (reference sequence). The CDR3 is 14 amino acids. V dropped 4 bases and J dropped 5; count of bases not matched to a gene: 10. The CDR3 protein is CSAIRGSAEETQYF. CDR3 nucleotide sequence: TGCAGTGCTATCAGGGGGTCCGCGGAGGAGACCCAGTACTTC.

This chain links TRBV24-1 with TRBJ1-5; TRBD1 might be the D (5 bases). V lost 3 bases and J lost 4, with 12 bases in between. Looked up from germline, CDR1 is KGHDR and CDR2 is SFDVKD. CDR3 size: 15 residues. This CDR3 reads CATSDPREGNQPQHF. The CDR3 DNA follows: TGTGCCACCAGTGATCCCCGGGAGGGGAATCAGCCCCAGCATTTT.

This clonotype was picked up many times. V is TRBV5-1 and J is TRBJ1-3; a weak D match, TRBD1 (6 bases). The CDR3 has 16 amino acids. Looked up from germline, CDR1 is SGHRS and CDR2 is YFSETQ. Between the trimmed V and J ends, which lost 4 bases and 0 bases, there was a span of 14 bases. The CDR3 loop reads CASSRGDGSSGNTIYF. In nucleotides, the CDR3 is TGCGCCAGCAGCAGGGGGGACGGCTCCTCTGGAAACACCATATATTTT.

This clonotype was seen many times. This chain joins TRBV5-1 and TRBJ1-3; D perhaps matches TRBD1 (6 bases). CDR3 length: 15 amino acids. V dropped 4 bases and J dropped 0 bases, with 11 bases sitting between them. CDR1 SGHRS and CDR2 YFSETQ come from the germline V gene. CDR3 loop: CASSKDSSSGNTIYF. The CDR3 DNA is TGCGCCAGCAGCAAGGACAGCAGCTCTGGAAACACCATATATTTT.

This clonotype has a single count. The chain recombines TRBV9 with TRBJ2-6; no reliable D call. The CDR3 loop spans 15 amino acids. CDR1 and CDR2 from the germline V gene are SGDLS and YYNGEE. Between the trimmed V and J ends, which lost 3 bases and 3 bases, there was a span of 10 bases. CDR3 protein: CASSARSGGANVLTF. The CDR3 bases are TGTGCCAGCAGCGCGCGGTCAGGTGGGGCCAACGTCCTGACTTTC.

This clonotype was seen repeatedly, ten times or more. The gene calls are TRBV20-1 and TRBJ2-2; D possibly corresponds to TRBD2 (6 bases). CDR1 DFQATT and CDR2 SNEGSKA come from the germline V gene (reference sequence). Trimming took off 2 bases at V and 1 base at J, with 14 bases between the two ends. The CDR3 is 16 amino acids. Here the CDR3 DNA reads TGCAGTGCTAGACCCGCGGGACTCATGAACACCGGGGAGCTGTTTTTT. Amino acids: CSARPAGLMNTGELFF.

This clonotype was detected many times. The chain combines TRBV5-1 with TRBJ1-4, with TRBD1 matching over 10 bases. The CDR3 is 16 residues long. Germline CDR1 is SGHRS and CDR2 is YFSETQ. The ends lost 2 bases at V and 0 bases at J; junction bases unmatched: 1. CDR3 nucleotide sequence: TGCGCCAGCAGCTTCGGACAGGGGGCAACTAATGAAAAACTGTTTTTT. Translated: CASSFGQGATNEKLFF.

About this clonotype itself: A much larger clone lies a single base off, so this may be a read error. This chain joins TRBV20-1 and TRBJ2-1; D gene uncertain. Germline CDR1 DFQATT, CDR2 SNEGSKA (reference sequence). CDR3 length: 14 amino acids. This CDR3 is CSARGKSSYSEQFF. CDR3 DNA: TGCAGTGCTAGGGGGAAGAGCTCCTACAGTGAGCAGTTCTTC.

Turning to this clonotype: Since a much larger clone is just one base distant, this may be a read error. The rearrangement joins TRBV6-5 to TRBJ1-5; 7 nucleotides agree with TRBD1. V gave up 4 bases and J gave up 5 bases; unmatched junction bases: 29. Germline CDR1 MNHEY, CDR2 SVGAGI. The CDR3 runs 22 residues. The CDR3 is CASSSEDAGRGYSLYRDQPQHF. CDR3 DNA sequence: TGTGCCAGCAGTTCCGAGGACGCGGGCAGGGGGTATAGTCTATATCGCGATCAGCCCCAGCATTTT.

This clonotype was observed at least ten times. The chain couples TRBV29-1 to TRBJ2-7; maybe TRBD1 (6 bases). The ends were cut back, 5 bases at V and 4 bases at J, with 18 bases in the middle. CDR1 and CDR2 (germline): SQVTM, ANQGSEA. This CDR3 spans 14 amino acids. CDR3: CSVSRQDGWYEQYF. DNA for the CDR3: TGCAGCGTTTCTCGACAGGATGGTTGGTACGAGCAGTACTTC.

This clonotype was observed at least ten times. The rearrangement joins TRBV20-1 to TRBJ2-7, with D perhaps matching TRBD1 (5 bases). The germline V gene encodes CDR1 DFQATT and CDR2 SNEGSKA (reference sequence). The germline V and J ends were trimmed by 6 bases and 5 bases, with 11 bases remaining between them. The CDR3 consists of 11 residues. The CDR3 DNA reads as TGCAGTGCCATCTGGGGCAACGAGCAGTACTTC. This codes for CSAIWGNEQYF.